Described below is a single T cell receptor beta chain sequence and its context. The sample comes from a study of PD-1 blockade in mismatch repair-deficient tumors. J gave up 9 bases and V 2 bases, and 16 bases lay outside the gene matches. Germline assignment: CDR1 SQVTM and CDR2 ANQGSEA. The length of the CDR3 is 17 residues. Only in-frame clones appear in the TCRdb table, and some are missing; sequencing was by immunoSEQ multiplex PCR. The table lists about 79,000 clones, roughly 80% of them singletons. This sequence joins TRBV29-1 and TRBJ2-1; 10 bases are a match to TRBD2. The source material was peripheral blood, sampled 44 weeks after starting pembrolizumab. The TCR sequence derives from an adult with mismatch repair-deficient cancer. The CDR3 region is CSVEMVTSGKSTGEQFF. The CDR3 nucleotides are TGCAGCGTTGAAATGGTTACTAGCGGGAAGAGTACTGGTGAGCAGTTCTTC.